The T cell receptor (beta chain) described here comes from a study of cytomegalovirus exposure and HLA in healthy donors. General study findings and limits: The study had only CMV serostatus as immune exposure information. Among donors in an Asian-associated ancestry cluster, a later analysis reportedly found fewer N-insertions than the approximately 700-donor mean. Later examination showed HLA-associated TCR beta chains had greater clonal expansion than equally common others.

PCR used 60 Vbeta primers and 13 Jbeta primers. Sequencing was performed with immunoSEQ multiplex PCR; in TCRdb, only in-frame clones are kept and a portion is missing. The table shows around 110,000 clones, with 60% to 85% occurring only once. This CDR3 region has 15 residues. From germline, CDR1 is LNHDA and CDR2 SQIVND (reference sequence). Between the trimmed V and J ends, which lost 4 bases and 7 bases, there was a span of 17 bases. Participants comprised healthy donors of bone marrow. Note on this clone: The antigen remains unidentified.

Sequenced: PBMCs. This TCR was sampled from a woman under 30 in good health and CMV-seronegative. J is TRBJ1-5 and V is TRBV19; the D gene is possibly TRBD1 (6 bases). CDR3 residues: CASSNFRGGDQPQHF. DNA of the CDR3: TGTGCCAGTAGTAATTTTAGGGGGGGCGACCAGCCCCAGCATTTT.